The rows below give T cell receptor beta chains drawn from one sample of a study of cytomegalovirus exposure and HLA in healthy donors. Assay used: immunoSEQ multiplex PCR; TCRdb lists only in-frame clones, some missing. The top ten clones hold about 2.1% of a sample with over 100,000 clones, more than 70% of them seen once. Sequenced input: PBMCs. The receptor source for this set is a woman aged 18 to 35 in good health and CMV-seronegative. Both conserved end residues are part of each CDR3.

CASSPLTLDRYEQYF TRBJ2-7 TRBV7-2
CASSLARGGIGKIAEAFF TRBJ1-1 TRBV7-8
CASSPLTGGKTEAFF TRBJ1-1 TRBV7-2
CASSEHSYNSPLHF TRBJ1-6 TRBV6-1
CASKPGQMNTEAFF TRBJ1-1 TRBV7-2
CSVEGGLADTDTQYF TRBJ2-3 TRBV29-1
CASSEGGGAPYEQFF TRBJ2-1 TRBV6-4
CASSPSTGTNGYTF TRBJ1-2 TRBV9
CASSQGIINRGASPHEQYF TRBJ2-7 TRBV4-1
CASSILQGSDEQYF TRBJ2-7 TRBV19
CASSLGASGNNEQFF TRBJ2-1 TRBV5-4
CASSSVSGGFTDTQYF TRBJ2-3 TRBV5-1
CASSVLTGELFF TRBJ2-2 TRBV9
CASIPGQFNEQFF TRBJ2-1 TRBV28
CASSQGDSSYNEQFF TRBJ2-1 TRBV14
CASSLSYTPGNTIYF TRBJ1-3 TRBV27
CASSWAVEDTEAFF TRBJ1-1 TRBV28
CASSRGLAAYEQYF TRBJ2-7 TRBV19
CASGTGSWGYTF TRBJ1-2 TRBV27
CASSTWGAEAFF TRBJ1-1 TRBV28
CSVAGEGGYTF TRBJ1-2 TRBV29-1
CASNLDTNTGELFF TRBJ2-2 TRBV6-1
CASSLSEAGGPDEQFF TRBJ2-1 TRBV7-9
CASSLSPRTSRNIQYF TRBJ2-4 TRBV9
CASSQVGLWMRGAGEAFF TRBJ1-1 TRBV4-3
CASSLGHGTNEKLFF TRBJ1-4 TRBV5-1
CASSLVAGYEQYF TRBJ2-7 TRBV5-5
CASIPVGRLNQPQHF TRBJ1-5 TRBV28
CASSPRGGGGITGELFF TRBJ2-2 TRBV7-3
CSVLAPGGEQYF TRBJ2-7 TRBV29-1
CASSSTGVHYGYTF TRBJ1-2 TRBV7-9
CASRRGSTNEKLFF TRBJ1-4 TRBV7-8
CASRAEVYEAANYGYTF TRBJ1-2 TRBV11-1
CASSQGDQPQHF TRBJ1-5 TRBV11-2
CASSRGRSGQPQHF TRBJ1-5 TRBV6-5
CASSRGKGALTYNEQFF TRBJ2-1 TRBV5-1
CASSPGAGLYPGF TRBJ2-7 TRBV27
CATLRAGEGTDTQYF TRBJ2-3 TRBV15
CASSVDRGNTGELFF TRBJ2-2 TRBV9
CASSPQGGNQPQHF TRBJ1-5 TRBV18
CASSQDSITEAFF TRBJ1-1 TRBV4-3
CASSLDRTNTEAFF TRBJ1-1 TRBV11-1
CASSLAANYGYTF TRBJ1-2 TRBV28
CASSSPRLAGFGELFF TRBJ2-2 TRBV28
CASSFLAGGGETQYF TRBJ2-5 TRBV5-5
CASSGEAYEQYF TRBJ2-7 TRBV18
CASIAGPAEYNEQFF TRBJ2-1 TRBV28